Below are 8 T cell receptor beta chains sequenced from a single sample in a study of CD8 T cells in ankylosing spondylitis. TCRdb recomputed calls from the 5' RACE reads with MiXCR, one row per CDR3 protein. The repertoire has approximately 520,000 distinct CDR3 sequences, under 5.5% of them found once; the top ten carry roughly 3.5%. Study-level findings and limits: In ankylosing spondylitis blood, a motif of about 8 highly homologous TCR beta variants appeared characteristic.

These receptors have no identified antigens. Input material: blood, either unsorted or a sorted T cell fraction (not recorded which). The receptors derive from a male donor with ankylosing spondylitis.

This clonotype was recorded at least ten times. This rearrangement joins TRBV7-2 to TRBJ2-7; 7 positions agree with TRBD1. J was trimmed by 6 bases and V by 0 bases; bases with no gene match: 8. CDR1 and CDR2 from the germline V gene are SGHTA and FQGNSA. CDR3 length: 15 residues. CDR3 nucleotide sequence: TGTGCCAGCAGCTTAGCGAGGGGGCTCCTCACCGAGCAGTACTTC. This encodes CASSLARGLLTEQYF.

This clonotype was observed at least ten times. The chain has TRBV10-3 and TRBJ1-5, with D possibly being TRBD1 (5 bases). CDR1 and CDR2 (germline): ENHRY, SYGVKD. The CDR3 is made up of 18 amino acids. Trimming took off 1 base at V and 0 bases at J, with 16 bases between the two ends. In DNA, the CDR3 is TGTGCCATCAGTGAGTGGGGCCAGGCCGTCGATAGCAATCAGCCCCAGCATTTT. Amino acids: CAISEWGQAVDSNQPQHF.

This clonotype was picked up many times. The chain combines TRBV20-1 with TRBJ2-3; D gene unclear. Germline V gene sequence: CDR1 DFQATT, CDR2 SNEGSKA (reference sequence). V lost 8 bases and J 0 bases, leaving 9 bases between the germline ends. The length of the CDR3 is 12 residues. CDR3 DNA sequence: TGCAGTCCGCCCTCCAGCACAGATACGCAGTATTTT. Translated, it gives CSPPSSTDTQYF.

This clonotype was seen many times. The chain has TRBV10-3 and TRBJ2-3; D may be TRBD2 (5 bases). V dropped 2 bases and J dropped 4 bases, with 7 bases sitting between them. This CDR3 has 13 amino acids. Looked up from germline, CDR1 is ENHRY and CDR2 is SYGVKD. Here the CDR3 reads CAISEPSSDTQYF. The CDR3 DNA sequence: TGTGCCATCAGTGAGCCTAGCTCAGATACGCAGTATTTT.

The sample holds a few counts of this clonotype. The chain employs TRBV18 and TRBJ2-7; D assignment may be TRBD1 or TRBD2 (5 bases each). The CDR3 is 14 amino acids. V was clipped by 3 bases and J by 3 bases, with 12 bases between them. CDR1 and CDR2 (germline): KGHSH, LQKENI. CDR3 DNA: TGTGCCAGCTCACCGGGACGGGCCCTCTACGAGCAGTACTTC. Its protein is CASSPGRALYEQYF.

Only a few counts were recorded for this clonotype. The chain is built from TRBV20-1 and TRBJ1-5, with a weak D call TRBD1 (6 bases). From germline, CDR1 is DFQATT and CDR2 SNEGSKA (reference sequence). The germline V and J ends were trimmed by 7 bases and 0 bases, with 22 bases remaining between them. The CDR3 contains 17 residues. The CDR3 reads CSVTGLTGINSNQPQHF. CDR3 bases: TGCAGTGTTACGGGATTAACAGGGATCAATAGCAATCAGCCCCAGCATTTT.

This clonotype was recorded at least ten times. The V call is TRBV29-1, the J call TRBJ2-5; tentatively, D is TRBD1 (6 bases). Germline assignment: CDR1 SQVTM and CDR2 ANQGSEA. Deletions cut 8 bases from V and 0 bases from J, with 10 bases between. The CDR3 sequence is 12 residues long. This CDR3 is CSTWTDQETQYF. CDR3 coding DNA: TGCAGCACCTGGACAGACCAAGAGACCCAGTACTTC. Filled out from reference TRBV29-1 and TRBJ2-5, the complete variable domain reads SAVISQKPSRDICQRGTSLTIQCQVDSQVTMMFWYRQQPGQSLTLIATANQGSEATYESGFVIDKFPISRPNLTFSTLTVSNMSPEDSSIYLCSTWTDQETQYFGPGTRLLVL.

This clonotype showed up many times. J is TRBJ2-2 and V is TRBV12-3 or TRBV12-4; D perhaps matches TRBD2 (5 bases). There are 15 residues in the CDR3. V lost 3 bases, J lost 1 base, and 9 bases lay in between. The CDR3 is CASSFRGLNTGELFF. In DNA, the CDR3 is TGTGCCAGCAGTTTCCGCGGGCTGAACACCGGGGAGCTGTTTTTT.